This is a list of T cell receptor beta chains from one sample in a study of T cells in Graves' hyperthyroidism and ophthalmopathy. TCRdb reanalysed the multiplex PCR reads using MiXCR and keeps one entry per CDR3 protein. The sample consists of hundreds of thousands of distinct CDR3 sequences, roughly 15% of them appearing once. The sequencing input was blood. The receptors here all came from a woman aged 50 to 65 with Graves' ophthalmopathy. Each CDR3 is given with its conserved first and last residue. The D gene is left open where the match is weak. Clone sizes are given selectively: once, few, many, or a class where the clone is expanded.

J gene: TRBJ2-7; V gene: TRBV3-1; clone size: NA; D gene: NA; CDR3 protein: CASSQVSSSSYEQYF; CDR3 DNA: TGTGCCAGCAGCCAAGTCTCTAGTTCCTCCTACGAGCAGTACTTC
J gene: TRBJ2-1; V gene: TRBV7-2; clone size: many; D gene: NA; CDR3 protein: CASSLEMREYNEQFF; CDR3 DNA: TGTGCCAGCAGCTTAGAGATGCGGGAATACAATGAGCAGTTCTTC
J gene: TRBJ1-1; V gene: TRBV3-1; clone size: many; D gene: NA; CDR3 protein: CASSHQGNTEAFF; CDR3 DNA: TGTGCCAGCAGCCACCAGGGTAACACTGAAGCTTTCTTT
J gene: TRBJ2-1; V gene: TRBV5-1; clone size: many; D gene: NA; CDR3 protein: CASSLEVRVVNEQFF; CDR3 DNA: TGCGCCAGCAGCTTGGAGGTCAGGGTGGTCAATGAGCAGTTCTTC
J gene: TRBJ1-5; V gene: TRBV7-2; clone size: NA; D gene: NA; CDR3 protein: CASSLSLWQGNQPQHF; CDR3 DNA: TGTGCCAGCAGCTTATCTCTATGGCAAGGTAATCAGCCCCAGCATTTT
J gene: TRBJ2-7; V gene: TRBV30; clone size: NA; D gene: NA; CDR3 protein: CAWSARQFYNYEQYF; CDR3 DNA: TGTGCCTGGAGTGCAAGACAGTTTTATAACTACGAGCAGTACTTC
J gene: TRBJ2-3; V gene: TRBV7-8; clone size: many; D gene: TRBD2; CDR3 protein: CASSLTLPGGLTDTQYF; CDR3 DNA: TGTGCCAGCAGCCTCACACTCCCGGGAGGATTAACAGATACGCAGTATTTT
J gene: TRBJ2-2; V gene: TRBV30; clone size: many; D gene: NA; CDR3 protein: CAWSETGSDTGELFF; CDR3 DNA: TGTGCCTGGAGTGAGACGGGGTCGGACACCGGGGAGCTGTTTTTT
J gene: TRBJ2-1; V gene: TRBV6-1; clone size: few; D gene: NA; CDR3 protein: CASSYGSNNEQFF; CDR3 DNA: TGTGCCAGCAGTTACGGCAGCAACAATGAGCAGTTCTTC
J gene: TRBJ2-1; V gene: TRBV2; clone size: many; D gene: TRBD2; CDR3 protein: CASSGGGINEQFF; CDR3 DNA: TGTGCCAGCAGTGGCGGGGGGATAAATGAGCAGTTCTTC
J gene: TRBJ2-1; V gene: TRBV28; clone size: many; D gene: TRBD2; CDR3 protein: CASRNLAGGSYNEQFF; CDR3 DNA: TGTGCCAGCAGAAATTTAGCGGGAGGCTCCTACAATGAGCAGTTCTTC
J gene: TRBJ2-7; V gene: TRBV5-1; clone size: few; D gene: TRBD2; CDR3 protein: CASSFPLADSYEQYF; CDR3 DNA: TGCGCCAGCAGCTTTCCACTAGCGGACTCCTACGAGCAGTACTTC
J gene: TRBJ2-1; V gene: TRBV7-9; clone size: NA; D gene: NA; CDR3 protein: CASSYRGLIDEQFF; CDR3 DNA: TGTGCCAGCAGCTATAGGGGGTTAATCGATGAGCAGTTCTTC
J gene: TRBJ2-5; V gene: TRBV11-3; clone size: many; D gene: TRBD2; CDR3 protein: CASSLGLAGVNQETQYF; CDR3 DNA: TGTGCCAGCAGCTTAGGACTAGCGGGAGTAAACCAAGAGACCCAGTACTTC
J gene: TRBJ2-7; V gene: TRBV24-1; clone size: many; D gene: TRBD2; CDR3 protein: CATSDPGTSGKYEQYF; CDR3 DNA: TGTGCCACCAGTGATCCCGGGACTAGCGGGAAGTACGAGCAGTACTTC
J gene: TRBJ2-1; V gene: TRBV28; clone size: NA; D gene: NA; CDR3 protein: CASPGDSRDNEQFF; CDR3 DNA: TGTGCCAGCCCCGGGGATTCGCGCGACAATGAGCAGTTCTTC
J gene: TRBJ2-1; V gene: TRBV28; clone size: many; D gene: TRBD2; CDR3 protein: CASSTSGTSGKVWNEQFF; CDR3 DNA: TGTGCCAGCAGTACTTCCGGGACTAGCGGGAAGGTATGGAATGAGCAGTTCTTC
J gene: TRBJ1-1; V gene: TRBV29-1; clone size: NA; D gene: TRBD1; CDR3 protein: CSANPGGLSEAFF; CDR3 DNA: TGCAGCGCCAACCCAGGGGGGCTGAGTGAAGCTTTCTTT
J gene: TRBJ2-2; V gene: TRBV7-9; clone size: few; D gene: NA; CDR3 protein: CASTPKGGGTNTGELFF; CDR3 DNA: TGTGCCAGCACCCCGAAGGGGGGCGGCACGAACACCGGGGAGCTGTTTTTT
J gene: TRBJ2-7; V gene: TRBV7-3; clone size: NA; D gene: TRBD2; CDR3 protein: CASSQPPTGLAGLGQYF; CDR3 DNA: TGTGCCAGCAGCCAACCGCCCACGGGACTAGCGGGTTTGGGGCAGTACTTC
J gene: TRBJ2-1; V gene: TRBV6-5; clone size: few; D gene: TRBD2; CDR3 protein: CASSYLAGGPWNEQFF; CDR3 DNA: TGTGCCAGCAGTTACCTAGCGGGAGGGCCTTGGAATGAGCAGTTCTTC
J gene: TRBJ2-3; V gene: TRBV7-3; clone size: many; D gene: NA; CDR3 protein: CASSHDRTANTDTQYF; CDR3 DNA: TGTGCCAGCAGCCACGATCGGACCGCGAATACAGATACGCAGTATTTT
J gene: TRBJ2-1; V gene: TRBV9; clone size: NA; D gene: TRBD2; CDR3 protein: CASTSTSGYEQFF; CDR3 DNA: TGTGCCAGCACCTCTACTAGCGGCTATGAGCAGTTCTTC
J gene: TRBJ2-5; V gene: TRBV27; clone size: many; D gene: NA; CDR3 protein: CASRSEQETQYF; CDR3 DNA: TGTGCCAGCAGAAGCGAACAAGAGACCCAGTACTTC
J gene: TRBJ2-5; V gene: TRBV28; clone size: many; D gene: NA; CDR3 protein: CASSDSTPVTQYF; CDR3 DNA: TGTGCCAGCAGTGACTCGACACCGGTGACCCAGTACTTC
J gene: TRBJ2-2; V gene: TRBV7-2; clone size: many; D gene: NA; CDR3 protein: CASSLMGGLPGELFF; CDR3 DNA: TGTGCCAGCAGCTTAATGGGGGGCCTCCCCGGGGAGCTGTTTTTT
J gene: TRBJ2-3; V gene: TRBV7-9; clone size: NA; D gene: NA; CDR3 protein: CASSLPRDTQYF; CDR3 DNA: TGTGCCAGCAGCTTACCCAGAGATACGCAGTATTTT
J gene: TRBJ1-2; V gene: TRBV20-1; clone size: NA; D gene: TRBD1; CDR3 protein: CSAGTGGDLLGYTF; CDR3 DNA: TGCAGTGCTGGAACAGGGGGGGATCTCTTAGGCTACACCTTC
J gene: TRBJ2-5; V gene: TRBV5-1; clone size: NA; D gene: NA; CDR3 protein: CASSLQGETRYF; CDR3 DNA: TGCGCCAGCAGCTTGCAAGGCGAGACCCGGTACTTC
J gene: TRBJ1-6; V gene: TRBV20-1; clone size: many; D gene: TRBD1; CDR3 protein: CSASRGQGLNSPLHF; CDR3 DNA: TGCAGTGCTAGTCGGGGACAGGGGCTGAATTCACCCCTCCACTTT
J gene: TRBJ1-5; V gene: TRBV20-1; clone size: NA; D gene: NA; CDR3 protein: CSARGGEDQPQHF; CDR3 DNA: TGCAGTGCGAGGGGGGGGGAAGATCAGCCCCAGCATTTT
J gene: TRBJ2-7; V gene: TRBV7-9; clone size: few; D gene: TRBD2; CDR3 protein: CASSLPGGSSYEQYF; CDR3 DNA: TGTGCCAGCAGCTTACCGGGAGGGAGCTCCTACGAGCAGTACTTC
J gene: TRBJ2-7; V gene: TRBV3-1; clone size: many; D gene: NA; CDR3 protein: CASSQYQGTNEQYF; CDR3 DNA: TGTGCCAGCAGCCAATACCAGGGGACCAACGAGCAGTACTTC
J gene: TRBJ1-2; V gene: TRBV28; clone size: many; D gene: NA; CDR3 protein: CASSEGQTNYGYTF; CDR3 DNA: TGTGCCAGCAGCGAAGGACAGACTAACTATGGCTACACCTTC
J gene: TRBJ1-1; V gene: TRBV4-3; clone size: many; D gene: NA; CDR3 protein: CASSQADRSNTEAFF; CDR3 DNA: TGCGCCAGCAGCCAAGCGGACAGATCGAACACTGAAGCTTTCTTT
J gene: TRBJ1-1; V gene: TRBV20-1; clone size: many; D gene: NA; CDR3 protein: CSATGTRRNEAFF; CDR3 DNA: TGCAGTGCCACCGGGACAAGACGGAATGAAGCTTTCTTT
J gene: TRBJ2-1; V gene: TRBV5-4; clone size: many; D gene: NA; CDR3 protein: CASSRRSRGVSYNEQFF; CDR3 DNA: TGTGCCAGCAGCCGGAGGTCTCGCGGAGTCTCCTACAATGAGCAGTTCTTC
J gene: TRBJ2-2; V gene: TRBV28; clone size: NA; D gene: TRBD2; CDR3 protein: CASRTSGRDGGELFF; CDR3 DNA: TGTGCCAGCAGAACTAGCGGGAGAGATGGCGGGGAGCTGTTTTTT
J gene: TRBJ2-7; V gene: TRBV5-5; clone size: many; D gene: TRBD2; CDR3 protein: CASSLRTSGFSSYEQYF; CDR3 DNA: TGTGCCAGCAGCTTGCGGACTAGCGGGTTTTCCTCCTACGAGCAGTACTTC
J gene: TRBJ2-5; V gene: TRBV2; clone size: few; D gene: TRBD1; CDR3 protein: CASSTGGRQETQYF; CDR3 DNA: TGTGCCAGTTCAACAGGGGGGCGGCAAGAGACCCAGTACTTC
J gene: TRBJ2-3; V gene: TRBV4-3; clone size: few; D gene: NA; CDR3 protein: CASSQAPSLADTQYF; CDR3 DNA: TGCGCCAGCAGCCAAGCGCCGTCCCTCGCAGATACGCAGTATTTT
J gene: TRBJ1-1; V gene: TRBV28; clone size: many; D gene: TRBD1; CDR3 protein: CASSSHATGVQNTEAFF; CDR3 DNA: TGTGCCAGCAGTTCCCACGCGACAGGGGTGCAGAACACTGAAGCTTTCTTT
J gene: TRBJ2-5; V gene: TRBV7-8; clone size: many; D gene: NA; CDR3 protein: CASSLDILGETQYF; CDR3 DNA: TGTGCCAGCAGCTTAGATATATTAGGGGAGACCCAGTACTTC
J gene: TRBJ2-1; V gene: TRBV20-1; clone size: few; D gene: NA; CDR3 protein: CSAAGTSYNEQFF; CDR3 DNA: TGCAGTGCCGCCGGGACATCCTACAATGAGCAGTTCTTC
J gene: TRBJ2-5; V gene: TRBV9; clone size: many; D gene: TRBD1; CDR3 protein: CASSVGDRTQETQYF; CDR3 DNA: TGTGCCAGCAGCGTAGGGGACAGAACCCAAGAGACCCAGTACTTC
J gene: TRBJ2-3; V gene: TRBV7-9; clone size: NA; D gene: NA; CDR3 protein: CASSLGQEGVPFTDTQYF; CDR3 DNA: TGTGCCAGCAGCTTAGGCCAGGAGGGGGTTCCCTTCACAGATACGCAGTATTTT
J gene: TRBJ2-7; V gene: TRBV11-3; clone size: many; D gene: NA; CDR3 protein: CASSLSHSYEQYF; CDR3 DNA: TGTGCCAGCAGCCTCTCCCACTCCTACGAGCAGTACTTC
J gene: TRBJ1-2; V gene: TRBV24-1; clone size: NA; D gene: TRBD1; CDR3 protein: CATYIPGQVDTYGYTF; CDR3 DNA: TGTGCCACCTATATACCGGGACAGGTGGATACTTATGGCTACACCTTC
J gene: TRBJ2-7; V gene: TRBV7-8; clone size: NA; D gene: TRBD2; CDR3 protein: CASSLVLAGDTYEQYF; CDR3 DNA: TGTGCCAGCAGCTTAGTCCTAGCGGGTGATACCTACGAGCAGTACTTC
J gene: TRBJ2-7; V gene: TRBV20-1; clone size: NA; D gene: TRBD2; CDR3 protein: CSARERAGGYEQYF; CDR3 DNA: TGCAGTGCTAGAGAGAGAGCGGGAGGGTACGAGCAGTACTTC
J gene: TRBJ2-1; V gene: TRBV4-3; clone size: NA; D gene: TRBD2; CDR3 protein: CASSQGGSGRRYYNEQFF; CDR3 DNA: TGCGCCAGCAGCCAAGGCGGTAGCGGGAGGCGATACTACAATGAGCAGTTCTTC
J gene: TRBJ1-3; V gene: TRBV11-2; clone size: many; D gene: NA; CDR3 protein: CASSPDSLNTIYF; CDR3 DNA: TGTGCCAGCAGCCCCGACAGCTTAAACACCATATATTTT
J gene: TRBJ2-5; V gene: TRBV7-8; clone size: few; D gene: TRBD2; CDR3 protein: CASSFALAGETQYF; CDR3 DNA: TGTGCCAGCAGCTTCGCCCTAGCGGGAGAGACCCAGTACTTC
J gene: TRBJ1-1; V gene: TRBV9; clone size: many; D gene: NA; CDR3 protein: CASSVGAAMNTEAFF; CDR3 DNA: TGTGCCAGCAGCGTAGGGGCAGCGATGAACACTGAAGCTTTCTTT